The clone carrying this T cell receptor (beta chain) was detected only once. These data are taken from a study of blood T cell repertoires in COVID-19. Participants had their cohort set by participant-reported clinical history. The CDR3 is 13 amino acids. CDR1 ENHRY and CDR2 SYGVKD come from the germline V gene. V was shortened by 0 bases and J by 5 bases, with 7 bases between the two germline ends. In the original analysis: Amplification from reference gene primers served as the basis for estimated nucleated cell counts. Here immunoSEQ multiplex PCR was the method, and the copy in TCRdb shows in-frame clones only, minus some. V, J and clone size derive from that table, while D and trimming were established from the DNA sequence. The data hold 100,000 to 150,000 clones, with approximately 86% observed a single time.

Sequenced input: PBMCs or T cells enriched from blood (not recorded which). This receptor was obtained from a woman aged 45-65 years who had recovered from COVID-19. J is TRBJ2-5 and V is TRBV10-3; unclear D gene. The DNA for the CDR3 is TGTGCCATCAGTGAGTCGAATCGGGAGACCCAGTACTTC. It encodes CAISESNRETQYF.